In its sample, the clone carrying this T cell receptor (beta chain) was seen many times. The sample originates from a study of T-cell reconstitution after alpha-beta-depleted transplantation in children. CDR1 and CDR2 (germline): MNHEY, SMNVEV (reference sequence). The CDR3 runs 13 residues. Trimming pared 5 bases from V and 4 bases from J, leaving 8 bases between. This sample's TCRbeta library carried unique molecular identifier barcodes. TCRdb used MiXCR to reprocess the PCR reads, holding one entry per CDR3 protein. The sample records some 830,000 distinct CDR3 sequences, 15% to 20% being singletons.

The TCR was taken from a male patient younger than 18 who had a stem cell transplant for acute lymphoblastic leukemia, so the T cells may come from the graft donor. The J gene is TRBJ2-2, the V gene TRBV27; D is uncertain. The material was PBMCs, mostly from graft donor cells, obtained 360 days after TCRalphabeta/CD19-depleted stem cell transplant. For the CDR3, the DNA is TGTGCCAGCAGTCTGAGCGTCACCGGGGAGCTGTTTTTT. As protein: CASSLSVTGELFF.